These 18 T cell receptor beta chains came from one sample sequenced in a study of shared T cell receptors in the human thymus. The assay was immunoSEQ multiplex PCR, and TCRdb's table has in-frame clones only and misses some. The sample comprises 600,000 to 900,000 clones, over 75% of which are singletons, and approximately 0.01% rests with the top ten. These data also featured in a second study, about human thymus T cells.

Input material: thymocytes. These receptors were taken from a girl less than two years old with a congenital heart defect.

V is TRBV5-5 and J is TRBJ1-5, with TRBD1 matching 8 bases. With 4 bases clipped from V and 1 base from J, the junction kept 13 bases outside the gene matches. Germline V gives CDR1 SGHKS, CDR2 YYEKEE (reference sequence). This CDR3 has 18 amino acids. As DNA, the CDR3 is TGTGCCAGCAGCCCACCCGGACAGGGAGGATGGAGCAATCAGCCCCAGCATTTT. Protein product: CASSPPGQGGWSNQPQHF.

CDR3 in DNA: TGTGCCAGCAGTTTACCTCGGACAGGGGGGAAAAATGGCTACACCTTC. Amino acids: CASSLPRTGGKNGYTF. V usage is TRBV28 and J usage is TRBJ1-2; TRBD1 matches at 10 bases. The CDR3 runs 16 residues. The trim removed 2 bases at V and 6 bases at J, leaving 9 bases unmatched. Germline loops: CDR1 MDHEN, CDR2 SYDVKM.

As DNA, the CDR3 is TGCGCCAGCAGCCAAGATCGTGGGACTCCGTATGGCTACACCTTC. This translates into CASSQDRGTPYGYTF. The chain couples TRBV4-1 to TRBJ1-2, with TRBD1 as a possible D gene (5 bases). The CDR3 spans 15 residues. V lost 0 bases and J lost 5, with 13 bases in between. Germline CDR1 and CDR2: MGHRA and YSYEKL.

This CDR3 reads CASSSLGQGVSPLHF. In DNA, the CDR3 is TGTGCCAGCAGCTCGCTCGGACAGGGGGTTTCGCCCCTCCACTTT. The V and J genes are TRBV5-6 and TRBJ1-6, with 10 bases identical to TRBD1. Germline V gives CDR1 SGHDT, CDR2 YYEEEE. The CDR3 length is 15 residues. Trimming removed 3 bases from V and 13 bases from J; junction bases left unmatched: 10.

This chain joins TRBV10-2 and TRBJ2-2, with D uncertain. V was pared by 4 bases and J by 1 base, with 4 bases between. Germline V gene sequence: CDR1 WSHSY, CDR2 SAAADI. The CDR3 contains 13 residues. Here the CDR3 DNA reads TGCGCCAGCAGTGGTAGGAACACCGGGGAGCTGTTTTTT. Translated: CASSGRNTGELFF.

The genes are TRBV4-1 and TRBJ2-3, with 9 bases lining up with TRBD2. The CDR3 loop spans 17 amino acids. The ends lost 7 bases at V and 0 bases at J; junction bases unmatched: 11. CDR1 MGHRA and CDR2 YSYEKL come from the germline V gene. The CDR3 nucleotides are TGCGCCAGCAAGATCGCGGGGCTAGCGGGGAGCACAGATACGCAGTATTTT. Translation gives CASKIAGLAGSTDTQYF.

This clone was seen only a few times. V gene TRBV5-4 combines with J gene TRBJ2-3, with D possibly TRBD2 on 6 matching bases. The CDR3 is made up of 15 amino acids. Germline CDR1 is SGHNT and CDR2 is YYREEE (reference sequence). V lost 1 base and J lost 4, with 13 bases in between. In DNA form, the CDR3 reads TGTGCCAGCAGCTTGAGGGGTTGGGGGGCAGATACGCAGTATTTT. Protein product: CASSLRGWGADTQYF.

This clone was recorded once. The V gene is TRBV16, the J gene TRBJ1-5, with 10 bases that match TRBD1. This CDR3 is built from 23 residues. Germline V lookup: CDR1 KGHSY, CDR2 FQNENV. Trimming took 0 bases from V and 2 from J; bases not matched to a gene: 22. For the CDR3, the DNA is TGTGCCAGCAGCCAATCTATCAGAAAATCCGGGGACAGGGGATTTATCGGCAATCAGCCCCAGCATTTT. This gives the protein CASSQSIRKSGDRGFIGNQPQHF.

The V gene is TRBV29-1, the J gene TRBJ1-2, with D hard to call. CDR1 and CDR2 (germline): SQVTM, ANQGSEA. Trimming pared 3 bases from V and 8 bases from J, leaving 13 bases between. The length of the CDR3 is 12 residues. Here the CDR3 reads CSVEVPRQGYTF. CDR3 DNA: TGCAGCGTTGAGGTCCCCAGGCAAGGCTACACCTTC. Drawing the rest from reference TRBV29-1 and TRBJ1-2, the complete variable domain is SAVISQKPSRDICQRGTSLTIQCQVDSQVTMMFWYRQQPGQSLTLIATANQGSEATYESGFVIDKFPISRPNLTFSTLTVSNMSPEDSSIYLCSVEVPRQGYTFGSGTRLTVV.

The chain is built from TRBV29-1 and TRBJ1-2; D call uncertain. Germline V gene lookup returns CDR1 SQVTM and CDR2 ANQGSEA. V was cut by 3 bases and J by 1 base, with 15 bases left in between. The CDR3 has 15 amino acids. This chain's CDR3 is CSVDSRKAHNYGYTF. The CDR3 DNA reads TGCAGCGTTGATTCACGTAAAGCGCATAACTATGGCTACACCTTC.

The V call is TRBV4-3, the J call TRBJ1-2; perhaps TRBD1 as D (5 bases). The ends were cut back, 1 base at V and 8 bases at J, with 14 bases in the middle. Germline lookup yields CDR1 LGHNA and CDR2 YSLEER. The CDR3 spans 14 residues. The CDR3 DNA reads TGCGCCAGCAGCCAAGGAAGGTCAGGGAACGGCTACACCTTC. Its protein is CASSQGRSGNGYTF.

The CDR3 loop is CASSPISRLAEREQYF. In DNA, the CDR3 is TGTGCCAGCAGTCCAATAAGTAGGCTAGCAGAGAGGGAGCAGTACTTC. The chain recombines TRBV27 with TRBJ2-7; D is possibly TRBD2 (5 bases). Deletions cut 5 bases from V and 7 bases from J, with 24 bases between. The CDR3 length is 16 residues. Per the germline V gene, CDR1 is MNHEY and CDR2 is SMNVEV (reference sequence).

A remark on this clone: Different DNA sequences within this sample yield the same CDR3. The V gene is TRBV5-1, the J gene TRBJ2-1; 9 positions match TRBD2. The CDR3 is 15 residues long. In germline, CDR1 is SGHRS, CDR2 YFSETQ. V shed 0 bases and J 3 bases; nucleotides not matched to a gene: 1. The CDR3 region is CASSLGLADYNEQFF. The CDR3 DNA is TGCGCCAGCAGCTTGGGACTAGCGGACTACAATGAGCAGTTCTTC.

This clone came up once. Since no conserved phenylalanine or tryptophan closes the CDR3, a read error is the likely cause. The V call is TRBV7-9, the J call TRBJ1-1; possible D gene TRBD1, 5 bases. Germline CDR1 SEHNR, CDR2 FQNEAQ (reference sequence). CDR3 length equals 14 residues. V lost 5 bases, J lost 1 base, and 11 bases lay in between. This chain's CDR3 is CASSARQRNTEAFL. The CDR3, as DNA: TGTGCCAGCAGCGCCAGACAGAGGAACACTGAAGCTTTCCTT.

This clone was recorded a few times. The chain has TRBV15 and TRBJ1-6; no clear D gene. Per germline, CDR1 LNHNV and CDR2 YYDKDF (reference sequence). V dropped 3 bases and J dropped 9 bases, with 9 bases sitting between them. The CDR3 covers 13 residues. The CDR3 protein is CATSREFRSPLHF. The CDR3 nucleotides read TGTGCCACCAGCAGGGAGTTCCGTTCACCCCTCCACTTT.

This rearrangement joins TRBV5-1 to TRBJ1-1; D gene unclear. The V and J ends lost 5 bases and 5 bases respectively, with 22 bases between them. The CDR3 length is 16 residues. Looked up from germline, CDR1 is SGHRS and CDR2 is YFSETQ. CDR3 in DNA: TGCGCCAGCAGTTGGTTGGGCCAGCCCCCGGGGACTGAAGCTTTCTTT. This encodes CASSWLGQPPGTEAFF.

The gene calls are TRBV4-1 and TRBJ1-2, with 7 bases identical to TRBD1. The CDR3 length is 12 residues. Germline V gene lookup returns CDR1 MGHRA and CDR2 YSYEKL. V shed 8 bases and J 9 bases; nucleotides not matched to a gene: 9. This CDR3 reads CASQGGLRSYTF. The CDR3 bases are TGCGCCAGCCAGGGGGGCCTAAGGAGCTACACCTTC.

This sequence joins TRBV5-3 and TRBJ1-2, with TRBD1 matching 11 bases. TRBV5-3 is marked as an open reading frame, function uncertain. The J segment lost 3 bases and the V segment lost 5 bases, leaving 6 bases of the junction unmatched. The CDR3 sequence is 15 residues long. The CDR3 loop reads CARRGGTGGYYGYTF. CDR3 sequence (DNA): TGTGCCAGAAGGGGGGGGACAGGGGGATACTATGGCTACACCTTC.